Presented here are 25 T cell receptor beta chains from one specimen sequenced in a study of HIV-infected patients and healthy controls. Antiretroviral therapy had run roughly three months, about 14 weeks, before follow-up blood collection. No cell fractionation was done, so the repertoire covers all unsorted peripheral blood T cells. Around 0.5 ug RNA was reverse transcribed with alpha and beta constant-region primers. Separate chain-specific third strand synthesis with multiplexing indices produced the alpha and beta libraries. TCRdb redid the calling of the 5' RACE reads with MiXCR, one entry per CDR3 protein. The sample has more than 5,500 distinct CDR3 sequences, 7.5% to 10% seen once. The sequenced sample was blood, obtained during antiretroviral therapy. These receptors were collected from an adult with HIV infection.

There are many counts of this clonotype. This sequence joins TRBV7-2 and TRBJ2-3; no firm D call. Trimming took 2 bases from V and 5 from J, leaving 11 bases between them. The CDR3 covers 14 residues. CDR1 is SGHTA and CDR2 is FQGNSA in the germline V gene. The CDR3 reads CASSLTAGGDTQYF. The DNA of the CDR3 is TGTGCCAGCAGCTTAACAGCAGGCGGAGATACGCAGTATTTT.

This clonotype was counted many times. The chain combines TRBV27 with TRBJ2-7; 11 positions match TRBD2. The CDR3 has 13 residues. J lost 8 bases, V lost 3 bases, and 3 bases had no gene match. CDR1 and CDR2 (germline): MNHEY, SMNVEV (reference sequence). This CDR3 is CASSFSGRAQQYF. CDR3 nucleotide sequence: TGTGCCAGCAGTTTTAGCGGGAGGGCCCAGCAGTACTTC.

CDR3 DNA: TGTGCCAGCAGCTTAGCGCCCGGATACGGGGATGAGCAGTTCTTC. Amino acid sequence: CASSLAPGYGDEQFF. The chain links TRBV7-9 to TRBJ2-1, with D possibly matching TRBD2 (5 bases). In germline, CDR1 is SEHNR, CDR2 FQNEAQ (reference sequence). The CDR3 extends over 15 amino acids. Between the trimmed V and J ends, which lost 0 bases and 8 bases, there was a span of 14 bases.

At least ten counts were recorded for this clonotype. The V gene is TRBV25-1, the J gene TRBJ2-7; possible D gene TRBD1, 6 bases. Trimming removed 8 bases at V and 0 bases at J, with 11 bases between. This CDR3 comprises 13 residues. Germline V lookup: CDR1 MGHDK, CDR2 SYGVNS. CDR3 DNA: TGTGCCAGCCGGACAGCTAGCTCCTACGAGCAGTACTTC. This translates into CASRTASSYEQYF.

By share of the sample, this clonotype is medium-sized. The chain has TRBV6-1 and TRBJ1-5; 7 bases are shared with TRBD1. Trimming at V came to 2 bases and at J to 8 bases, leaving 6 bases not matched to a gene. The CDR3 has 14 residues. The germline gives CDR1 MNHNS, CDR2 SASEGT. In DNA, the CDR3 is TGTGCCAGCAGTGAAAGCCCAGGGGGAAAGCCCCAGCATTTT. Translation gives CASSESPGGKPQHF.

This clonotype is medium-sized (0.01 to 0.1%). The J gene is TRBJ2-1, the V gene TRBV12-3 or TRBV12-4; D gene unclear. V gave up 3 bases and J gave up 10 bases, with 10 bases separating them. The CDR3 sequence is 12 residues long. The DNA for the CDR3 is TGTGCCAGCAGTTTTTCTCGGTCAGAGCAGTTCTTC. Its translation: CASSFSRSEQFF.

Many counts were recorded for this clonotype. This rearrangement joins TRBV7-2 to TRBJ1-1; the D gene is possibly TRBD1 (6 bases). CDR1 and CDR2 from the germline V gene are SGHTA and FQGNSA. Trimming shortened V by 1 base and J by 0 bases, and 6 bases separated the two germline ends. The CDR3 is 14 residues long. In DNA, the CDR3 is TGTGCCAGCAGCTTAGACAGGGTGAACACTGAAGCTTTCTTT. Translation: CASSLDRVNTEAFF.

This clonotype was detected ten times or more. The chain links TRBV29-1 to TRBJ2-1, with D hard to call. The germline gives CDR1 SQVTM, CDR2 ANQGSEA. Trimming cost V 3 bases and J 1 base, with 10 bases left between them. This CDR3 spans 14 amino acids. The CDR3 loop is CSVELSRSYNEQFF. CDR3 coding DNA: TGCAGCGTTGAGCTCTCGCGTTCCTACAATGAGCAGTTCTTC.

The V and J genes are TRBV11-1 and TRBJ1-2; D gene uncertain. Germline assignment: CDR1 SGHAT and CDR2 FQDESV (reference sequence). V lost 4 bases and J 13 bases, leaving 19 bases between the germline ends. The CDR3 consists of 13 residues. This CDR3 reads CASSSRNAPAATF. In DNA, the CDR3 is TGTGCCAGCAGCTCTCGAAACGCCCCGGCCGCCACCTTC.

There are many counts of this clonotype. This chain uses TRBV20-1 with TRBJ1-1; 9 bases line up with TRBD1. Germline values: CDR1 DFQATT, CDR2 SNEGSKA (reference sequence). V lost 6 bases to trimming and J lost 4 bases; unmatched junction nucleotides: 3. The CDR3 runs 12 residues. For the CDR3, the DNA is TGCAGTGCAAAACAGGGGGCCACTGAAGCTTTCTTT. Amino acids: CSAKQGATEAFF.

This clonotype showed up just a few times. The chain is built from TRBV20-1 and TRBJ2-3; D perhaps matches TRBD2 (5 bases). The germline gives CDR1 DFQATT, CDR2 SNEGSKA (reference sequence). V was shortened by 5 bases and J by 2 bases, with 17 bases between the two germline ends. The CDR3 runs to 15 residues. CDR3 loop: CSAFLRGYPTDTQYF. The CDR3, as DNA: TGCAGTGCTTTTCTCCGCGGGTACCCCACAGATACGCAGTATTTT.

In regard to this clonotype: One end of the junction fails to match germline, which may point to a read error. CDR3 nucleotide sequence: TGTGCCAGCAGCGGCCCCGGAGTCCTTGGAGAGCAGTGCTTC. Translating gives CASSGPGVLGEQCF. The chain joins TRBV9 to TRBJ2-7; the D is unclear. Germline V gene sequence: CDR1 SGDLS, CDR2 YYNGEE. There are 14 residues in the CDR3.

This clonotype came up many times. The V gene is TRBV18, the J gene TRBJ2-1; 9 bases line up with TRBD2. The CDR3 length is 15 residues. Germline values: CDR1 KGHSH, CDR2 LQKENI. V gave up 0 bases and J gave up 9 bases; unmatched junction bases: 6. The CDR3 DNA is TGTGCCAGCTCACCACCCGGGACTAGCAGGCCTGAGCAGTTCTTC. As protein: CASSPPGTSRPEQFF.

In its sample, this clonotype was seen many times. The chain is built from TRBV20-1 and TRBJ2-3; 10 bases match TRBD2. Trimming took 3 bases from V and 2 from J; bases not matched to a gene: 14. The germline CDR1 and CDR2 sequences are DFQATT and SNEGSKA (reference sequence). The CDR3 has 18 residues. CDR3 in DNA: TGCAGTGCTAGTTTGAGCGGGAGGGAAAATCTCCTCACAGATACGCAGTATTTT. As protein: CSASLSGRENLLTDTQYF.

By share of the sample, this clonotype is medium-sized. The V call is TRBV11-1, the J call TRBJ1-1; D gene ambiguous. Germline assignment: CDR1 SGHAT and CDR2 FQDESV (reference sequence). The ends were cut back, 3 bases at V and 6 bases at J, with 11 bases in the middle. This CDR3 has 13 amino acids. The CDR3 DNA reads as TGTGCCAGCAGCTTTAATGACTTCTCTGAAGCTTTCTTT. It specifies CASSFNDFSEAFF.

This clonotype was seen at least ten times. The chain employs TRBV3-1 and TRBJ2-3; 7 nucleotides match TRBD2. J lost 7 bases, V lost 7 bases, and 17 bases had no gene match. CDR1 LGHDT and CDR2 YNNKEL come from the germline V gene (reference sequence). There are 16 residues in the CDR3. The DNA of the CDR3 is TGTGCCAGCACCAACCGAGGGGCGGGAGCAGCGAATACGCAGTATTTT. Translation gives CASTNRGAGAANTQYF.

By its share, this clonotype is medium-sized. V is TRBV29-1 and J is TRBJ2-4; the D is unclear. The CDR3 runs 9 residues. CDR1 SQVTM and CDR2 ANQGSEA come from the germline V gene. The ends were cut back, 5 bases at V and 6 bases at J, with 2 bases in the middle. CDR3 coding DNA: TGCAGCGTTCGAAACATTCAGTACTTC. Translation: CSVRNIQYF.

This clonotype qualifies as medium-sized. The chain carries TRBV28 and TRBJ2-1; 8 bases are shared with TRBD2. Losses at the gene ends were 8 bases for V and 4 bases for J; bases not matched to a gene: 7. Per the germline V gene, CDR1 is MDHEN and CDR2 is SYDVKM. CDR3 size: 14 residues. Written as DNA, the CDR3 is TGTGCCAGCGCCAGCGGGAGAGCATACAATGAGCAGTTCTTC. It yields the protein CASASGRAYNEQFF. Looking up the rest from reference TRBV28 and TRBJ2-1 gives the full variable domain: DVKVTQSSRYLVKRTGEKVFLECVQDMDHENMFWYRQDPGLGLRLIYFSYDVKMKEKGDIPEGYSVSREKKERFSLILESASTNQTSMYLCASASGRAYNEQFFGPGTRLTVL.

This clonotype is judged medium-sized (0.01 to 0.1%). The chain couples TRBV4-1 to TRBJ1-2; D not resolved. The CDR3 consists of 14 residues. V dropped 0 bases and J dropped 7 bases, with 12 bases sitting between them. From germline, CDR1 is MGHRA and CDR2 YSYEKL. The DNA for the CDR3 is TGCGCCAGCAGCCAAGATCTGGCTGTAGCTGGCTACACCTTC. Translating it yields CASSQDLAVAGYTF.

This clonotype was counted many times. The chain carries TRBV10-3 and TRBJ2-1; D unresolved. The V end lost 10 bases, the J end lost 8 bases, and 12 bases lay between the germline ends. The CDR3 is 11 amino acids. Germline lookup yields CDR1 ENHRY and CDR2 SYGVKD. CDR3 residues: CATGSFDEQFF. The CDR3, as DNA: TGTGCCACCGGAAGTTTCGATGAGCAGTTCTTC.

This clonotype is categorized as medium-sized. The chain uses TRBV28 and TRBJ1-1; 8 bases line up with TRBD1. V trimming: 3 bases; J trimming: 6 bases; junction bases outside the gene matches: 27. CDR3 length equals 21 residues. Germline V gives CDR1 MDHEN, CDR2 SYDVKM. The CDR3, as DNA: TGTGCCAGCAGTTTGGTTCCCCCCCTTTTTCGGATACAGGGGGTAAATCCTGAAGCTTTCTTT. It encodes CASSLVPPLFRIQGVNPEAFF.

In its sample, this clonotype was seen many times. This chain connects TRBV7-9 to TRBJ1-6, with D possibly being TRBD1 (6 bases). The germline V gene has CDR1 SEHNR and CDR2 FQNEAQ (reference sequence). The CDR3 is 13 residues long. V was cut by 5 bases and J by 7 bases, with 9 bases left in between. The CDR3 loop is CASSRTENSPLHF. CDR3 in DNA: TGTGCCAGCAGCCGGACAGAAAATTCACCCCTCCACTTT.

This clonotype turned up a few times. The chain is built from TRBV13 and TRBJ2-7, with D possibly TRBD2 on 6 matching bases. Germline V CDR1 and CDR2: PRHDT, FYEKMQ (reference sequence). The CDR3 covers 14 residues. The V end lost 2 bases, the J end lost 5 bases, and 13 bases lay between the germline ends. In DNA form, the CDR3 reads TGTGCCAGCAGCTTACTCGCGGGAAGAGACGAGCAGTACTTC. Amino acids: CASSLLAGRDEQYF.

With regard to this clonotype: The junction departs from the called germline gene at one end, perhaps through a read error. The gene calls are TRBV28 and TRBJ2-1; 11 bases match TRBD2. Germline V gene sequence: CDR1 MDHEN, CDR2 SYDVKM. CDR3 length: 18 residues. This CDR3 is CACRQGLAATRREDEQFF. Here the CDR3 DNA reads TGTGCCTGCAGGCAGGGACTAGCGGCTACTCGACGTGAAGATGAGCAGTTCTTC.

This clonotype was observed at least ten times. V gene TRBV25-1 combines with J gene TRBJ1-4, with TRBD1 identical over 8 bases. Germline values: CDR1 MGHDK, CDR2 SYGVNS. The length of the CDR3 is 18 residues. With 5 bases clipped from V and 0 bases from J, the junction kept 11 bases outside the gene matches. CDR3 sequence: CASSTFDRGRATNEKLFF. In DNA form, the CDR3 reads TGTGCCAGCAGTACGTTTGACAGGGGCCGGGCAACTAATGAAAAACTGTTTTTT.